The 8 T cell receptor beta chains presented below share a single source sample, sequenced in a study of chronic HIV infection and antiretroviral therapy (dated by TCRdb to the mid-2010s). The library was generated by 5' RACE. The sequencer was an Illumina MiSeq. TCRdb itself trimmed the public reads at Q25 with fastp, ran MiXCR and retained productive beta chains. Each entry is one CDR3 protein sequence, shown with its most common DNA and genes. This sample is represented by 40,000 to 50,000 distinct CDR3 sequences; 15% to 20% of them were singletons. Under 3.5% of the sample is in the top ten clones. The material sequenced was peripheral blood. These receptors all come from an adult who had HIV and had not received antiretroviral therapy, or was an uninfected healthy control (not recorded which).

This clonotype was observed a few times. J is TRBJ2-7 and V is TRBV30, with D possibly matching TRBD2 (6 bases). The V end lost 3 bases, the J end lost 5 bases, and 8 bases lay between the germline ends. Per germline, CDR1 GTSNPN and CDR2 SVGIG (reference sequence). The CDR3 spans 11 residues. Here the CDR3 DNA reads TGTGCCTGGAGGGGGGGTCACGAGCAGTACTTC. Its translation: CAWRGGHEQYF.

The rearrangement links TRBV27 to TRBJ1-2, with a possible D match to TRBD1 (6 bases). This CDR3 is 14 amino acids long. The germline CDR1 and CDR2 sequences are MNHEY and SMNVEV (reference sequence). Trimming removed 5 bases from V and 6 bases from J, with 16 bases in between. The CDR3 coding sequence is TGTGCCAGCAGTCCTTCCTGGAACAGGGATGGCTACACCTTC. Translating gives CASSPSWNRDGYTF.

This clonotype was seen a handful of times. The chain recombines TRBV27 with TRBJ2-7, with TRBD1 matching 8 bases. This CDR3 has 13 residues. Germline V CDR1 and CDR2: MNHEY, SMNVEV (reference sequence). Unmatched junction bases numbered 7, after V lost 6 bases and J lost 6 bases. The CDR3 sequence is CASRRTGNGEQYF. In DNA form, the CDR3 reads TGTGCCAGCAGACGGACAGGGAATGGCGAGCAGTACTTC.

The chain couples TRBV6-1 to TRBJ1-1, with a tentative D call TRBD1 (6 bases). Trimming removed 7 bases from V and 4 bases from J, with 16 bases in between. CDR1 is MNHNS, CDR2 SASEGT, per germline. There are 14 residues in the CDR3. CDR3 amino acids: CASILLQGITEAFF. In nucleotides, the CDR3 is TGTGCCAGCATCCTTCTGCAGGGGATCACTGAAGCTTTCTTT.

This clonotype was recorded a few times. The chain is built from TRBV29-1 and TRBJ1-2, with TRBD1 as a possible D gene (5 bases). CDR3 size: 12 residues. CDR1 is SQVTM and CDR2 is ANQGSEA in the germline V gene. V lost 6 bases and J lost 5, with 13 bases in between. CDR3 sequence: CSVGRETYGYTF. The CDR3 region has the DNA TGCAGCGTGGGGCGCGAAACGTATGGCTACACCTTC.

The V call is TRBV29-1, the J call TRBJ2-1, with a weak D call TRBD1 (5 bases). The germline gives CDR1 SQVTM, CDR2 ANQGSEA. The CDR3 loop spans 12 amino acids. V was trimmed by 6 bases and J by 4 bases, leaving 10 bases between them. In DNA form, the CDR3 reads TGCAGCGTCGGAAGGGGATACAATGAGCAGTTCTTC. As protein: CSVGRGYNEQFF.

V and J are TRBV28 and TRBJ1-6; D unclear. V gave up 8 bases and J gave up 7 bases, with 9 bases separating them. There are 12 residues in the CDR3. Per the germline V gene, CDR1 is MDHEN and CDR2 is SYDVKM. The CDR3 reads CASLNLNSPLHF. The CDR3 DNA sequence: TGTGCCAGCCTTAACCTAAATTCACCCCTCCACTTT. Supplemented by reference TRBV28 and TRBJ1-6, the full variable domain reads DVKVTQSSRYLVKRTGEKVFLECVQDMDHENMFWYRQDPGLGLRLIYFSYDVKMKEKGDIPEGYSVSREKKERFSLILESASTNQTSMYLCASLNLNSPLHFGNGTRLTVT.

This clonotype was counted a few times. The chain joins TRBV12-3 or TRBV12-4 to TRBJ2-3; the D gene is possibly TRBD2 (5 bases). The CDR3 runs 15 residues. Deletions cut 10 bases from V and 4 bases from J, with 21 bases between. This CDR3 is CATYSGSGWPDTQYF. In DNA, the CDR3 is TGTGCCACCTACTCGGGCAGCGGTTGGCCAGATACGCAGTATTTT.